The 5 T cell receptor beta chains listed next were all sequenced from one sample in a study of shared clonotypes between healthy human individuals. TCRdb's copy holds only in-frame clones and misses some; the assay was immunoSEQ multiplex PCR. The sample holds fewer than 2.5 million clones; 93% are singletons and the top ten take around 0.37%. The sequenced sample was naive CD4+ T cells from PBMCs. As for subset: CD45RA+ positively selected. The receptors were gathered from a man aged 18-30 years in good health. Some clones in this sample may be carry-over from other donors' samples.

This clone showed up just once. The J gene is TRBJ1-4, the V gene TRBV5-1; 8 nucleotides agree with TRBD1. V dropped 4 bases and J dropped 7; count of bases not matched to a gene: 9. Germline CDR1 reads SGHRS; CDR2 reads YFSETQ. The CDR3 contains 15 residues. CDR3 loop: CASSNAAGGSEKLFF. Here the CDR3 DNA reads TGCGCCAGCAGCAATGCCGCAGGGGGCAGTGAAAAACTGTTTTTT.

Regarding this clone: Other DNA sequences in this specimen translate into the identical CDR3. This chain links TRBV5-1 with TRBJ2-3; D unresolved. The CDR3 sequence is 15 residues long. Germline values: CDR1 SGHRS, CDR2 YFSETQ. V lost 1 base and J lost 0, with 9 bases in between. The CDR3 loop reads CASSLLGQSTDTQYF. CDR3 bases: TGCGCCAGCAGCTTGCTGGGCCAGAGCACAGATACGCAGTATTTT.

The J gene is TRBJ1-4, the V gene TRBV7-9, with 9 nucleotides matching TRBD1. The V and J ends lost 5 bases and 8 bases, in that order; junction bases with no gene match: 12. CDR3 length: 16 amino acids. Looked up from germline, CDR1 is SEHNR and CDR2 is FQNEAQ (reference sequence). CDR3 sequence: CASSPRPGQGGEKLFF. CDR3 nucleotides: TGTGCCAGCAGCCCCAGGCCGGGACAGGGAGGGGAAAAACTGTTTTTT. The full variable domain, completed using reference TRBV7-9 and TRBJ1-4, is DTGVSQNPRHKITKRGQNVTFRCDPISEHNRLYWYRQTLGQGPEFLTYFQNEAQLEKSRLLSDRFSAERPKGSFSTLEIQRTEQGDSAMYLCASSPRPGQGGEKLFFGSGTQLSVL.

Here the CDR3 DNA reads TGCGCCAGCAGCCACGGACAGAACGAGGTCTACGAGCAGTACTTC. This encodes CASSHGQNEVYEQYF. This chain links TRBV4-1 with TRBJ2-7; TRBD1 might be the D (6 bases). This CDR3 is built from 15 residues. The germline V gene encodes CDR1 MGHRA and CDR2 YSYEKL. With 3 bases removed from V and 3 bases from J, the gap between germline ends came to 15 bases.

As concerns this clone: Other DNA sequences in this sample translate to the same CDR3. The chain couples TRBV18 to TRBJ1-5; 7 bases line up with TRBD1. V gave up 1 base and J gave up 2 bases; unmatched junction bases: 2. Germline V gives CDR1 KGHSH, CDR2 LQKENI. The CDR3 covers 15 residues. The CDR3 loop is CASSPQGAGNQPQHF. DNA of the CDR3: TGTGCCAGCTCACCACAGGGGGCTGGCAATCAGCCCCAGCATTTT. Combining the CDR3 with reference TRBV18 and TRBJ1-5 gives the whole variable domain NAGVMQNPRHLVRRRGQEARLRCSPMKGHSHVYWYRQLPEEGLKFMVYLQKENIIDESGMPKERFSAEFPKEGPSILRIQQVVRGDSAAYFCASSPQGAGNQPQHFGDGTRLSIL.